Listed here are 17 T cell receptor beta chains from one sample, sequenced in a study of regulatory T cells in long-lasting Graves disease (dated by TCRdb to the early 2020s). The sample's time point label, decoded: persistent/refractory GD, antithyroid drugs over 5 years with positive TRAb. RNA was extracted from PBMCs in TRIzol for both TCR sequencing and RNA sequencing. Preparation of the library involved multiplex PCR. Sequencer: Illumina HiSeq 4000. CDR3 regions were amplified by Arm-PCR with iRepertoire HTBI primers to construct TCR beta libraries. TCRdb's own reprocessing of the public reads used fastp at Q25 and MiXCR and kept productive beta chains. Entries are consolidated by CDR3 protein sequence, retaining the most common genes and DNA. In all, the sample holds about 340,000 distinct CDR3 sequences, and roughly a fifth of those were seen once. 25% to 35% of the sample lies in the top ten.

The specimen was peripheral blood mononuclear cells (PBMCs), collected when the disease was refractory, from a patient treated with antithyroid drugs. The receptors stem from a female donor with Graves disease.

This clonotype has only a few counts. The chain joins TRBV24-1 to TRBJ2-7; D unclear. Germline CDR1 reads KGHDR; CDR2 reads SFDVKD. V lost 5 bases to trimming and J lost 2 bases, with 21 bases between them. The CDR3 totals 17 residues. CDR3 nucleotides: TGTGCCACCAGTGCAGACCCCCGGGCCGGTCCCCCCTACGAGCAGTACTTC. Encoded protein: CATSADPRAGPPYEQYF.

The sample holds many counts of this clonotype. This chain joins TRBV20-1 and TRBJ2-5; D is uncertain. CDR1 and CDR2 from the germline V gene are DFQATT and SNEGSKA (reference sequence). Trimming shortened V by 0 bases and J by 4 bases, and 6 bases separated the two germline ends. This CDR3 spans 12 amino acids. The CDR3 sequence: CSARDWGETQYF. Here the CDR3 DNA reads TGCAGTGCTAGAGATTGGGGAGAGACCCAGTACTTC.

This rearrangement joins TRBV4-1 to TRBJ1-2; 9 bases fit TRBD1. V dropped 0 bases and J dropped 7; count of bases not matched to a gene: 6. This CDR3 is 15 amino acids long. Germline lookup yields CDR1 MGHRA and CDR2 YSYEKL. The CDR3, as DNA: TGCGCCAGCAGCCAAGACCCTGGACAGGGGATTGGCTACACCTTC. Translated: CASSQDPGQGIGYTF.

The chain recombines TRBV5-1 with TRBJ2-5; the D gene is possibly TRBD1 (7 bases). CDR3 length: 14 amino acids. V was trimmed by 2 bases and J by 5 bases, leaving 13 bases between them. Germline V gives CDR1 SGHRS, CDR2 YFSETQ. This CDR3 is CASSFKTGRETQYF. CDR3 nucleotides: TGCGCCAGCAGCTTCAAGACAGGGAGGGAGACCCAGTACTTC.

This clonotype was seen at least ten times. This chain uses TRBV19 with TRBJ1-1, with 9 bases lining up with TRBD1. The CDR3 covers 16 residues. Germline V gives CDR1 LNHDA, CDR2 SQIVND (reference sequence). V shed 7 bases, J shed 6 bases, and the junction held 15 bases outside the gene matches. The CDR3 region has the DNA TGTGCCAGTACCCGCGGGACAGGGAGGAGGTCGGCTGAAGCTTTCTTT. Translated: CASTRGTGRRSAEAFF.

This clonotype was counted ten times or more. The chain has TRBV7-6 and TRBJ1-2; D unclear. Deletions cut 5 bases from V and 8 bases from J, with 15 bases between. CDR3 size: 13 residues. Germline-derived CDR1 and CDR2 are SGHVS and FNYEAQ. CDR3 protein: CASSPVAGRGYTF. The CDR3 DNA is TGTGCCAGCAGCCCAGTTGCGGGGAGAGGCTACACCTTC.

The gene calls are TRBV6-2 or TRBV6-3 and TRBJ1-1; 10 nucleotides match TRBD1. CDR1 is MNHEY and CDR2 is SVGEGT in the germline V gene. The V gene end was trimmed by 2 bases and the J gene end by 3 bases; junction bases not matched to a gene: 6. This CDR3 spans 16 amino acids. Written as DNA, the CDR3 is TGTGCCAGCAGTTACCAGTGGGGACAGGGGTACACTGAAGCTTTCTTT. It specifies CASSYQWGQGYTEAFF.

This rearrangement joins TRBV20-1 to TRBJ1-5; D gene unclear. The CDR3 is 14 residues long. Germline assignment: CDR1 DFQATT and CDR2 SNEGSKA (reference sequence). V was shortened by 0 bases and J by 2 bases, with 8 bases between the two germline ends. CDR3 residues: CSARDGMGNQPQHF. In DNA form, the CDR3 reads TGCAGTGCTAGAGATGGGATGGGCAATCAGCCCCAGCATTTT.

In this sample, this clonotype turned up many times. V and J are TRBV27 and TRBJ1-6; TRBD1 matches at 8 bases. Germline V gene data show CDR1 as MNHEY and CDR2 as SMNVEV (reference sequence). V gave up 6 bases and J gave up 13 bases; unmatched junction bases: 5. The CDR3 totals 12 residues. CDR3 region: CASRDRVRPLHF. The DNA of the CDR3 is TGTGCCAGCAGGGACAGGGTTAGGCCCCTCCACTTT.

Notes on this clonotype: A far bigger clonotype differs at one base, so this is likely a read error. This CDR3 is missing its conserved last phenylalanine or tryptophan, likely due to a read error. This chain uses TRBV6-2 or TRBV6-3 with TRBJ2-5; TRBD2 matches 7 bases. Germline CDR1 is MNHEY and CDR2 is SVGEGT. V lost 6 bases, J lost 0 bases, and 16 bases stayed unmatched. This CDR3 is built from 18 residues. The chain's CDR3 is CASSSTAGWHVYQETQYL. The CDR3 bases are TGTGCCAGCAGCTCTACAGCGGGGTGGCACGTGTACCAAGAGACCCAGTACCTC.

V gene TRBV6-2 or TRBV6-3 combines with J gene TRBJ1-6; D may be TRBD1 (6 bases). Between the trimmed V and J ends, which lost 0 bases and 0 bases, there was a span of 9 bases. The CDR3 length is 17 residues. CDR1 is MNHEY, CDR2 SVGEGT, per germline. CDR3: CASSYSQGSSYNSPLHF. The CDR3 DNA is TGTGCCAGCAGTTACTCTCAGGGGAGCTCCTATAATTCACCCCTCCACTTT.

This clonotype was observed at least ten times. The chain carries TRBV20-1 and TRBJ2-5, with D possibly being TRBD1 or TRBD2 (5 bases each). Germline CDR1 DFQATT, CDR2 SNEGSKA (reference sequence). The CDR3 extends over 12 amino acids. The germline V and J ends were trimmed by 4 bases and 5 bases, with 11 bases remaining between them. The DNA for the CDR3 is TGCAGTGCTACAGAGGGGTGGGAGACCCAGTACTTC. This gives the protein CSATEGWETQYF.

This chain links TRBV20-1 with TRBJ1-1; D is possibly TRBD1 (6 bases). The germline CDR1 and CDR2 sequences are DFQATT and SNEGSKA (reference sequence). The CDR3 spans 14 residues. Trimming removed 2 bases at V and 1 base at J, with 11 bases between. The CDR3 loop reads CSARNPGANTEAFF. The CDR3 bases are TGCAGTGCTAGAAATCCAGGGGCGAACACTGAAGCTTTCTTT.

This clonotype was counted a few times. This chain joins TRBV18 and TRBJ2-7; D might be TRBD2 (7 bases). In germline, CDR1 is KGHSH, CDR2 LQKENI. V lost 6 bases and J 0 bases, leaving 12 bases between the germline ends. The CDR3 extends over 14 amino acids. The CDR3 sequence is CASSGGATSYEQYF. DNA for the CDR3: TGTGCCAGCTCGGGGGGGGCGACCTCCTACGAGCAGTACTTC.

J is TRBJ2-2 and V is TRBV12-5; D gene uncertain. This CDR3 spans 14 amino acids. Germline lookup yields CDR1 LGHNT and CDR2 FRNRAP. V lost 0 bases, J lost 2 bases, and 4 bases lay in between. The CDR3 DNA is TGTGCTAGTGGTTTGGTTCCAAACACCGGGGAGCTGTTTTTT. Its translation: CASGLVPNTGELFF.

V gene TRBV7-9 combines with J gene TRBJ2-7; D unresolved. Germline V CDR1 and CDR2: SEHNR, FQNEAQ (reference sequence). The CDR3 totals 13 residues. V was trimmed by 5 bases and J by 6 bases, leaving 14 bases between them. CDR3 nucleotides: TGTGCCAGCAGCCTAAAGGGCGCGAGCGAGCAGTACTTC. Translating gives CASSLKGASEQYF.

This clonotype has only a few counts. A read error may explain this, as a much larger clone is one base away. This chain joins TRBV2 and TRBJ1-2; TRBD1 matches at 7 bases. Germline V gene sequence: CDR1 SNHLY, CDR2 FYNNEI. There are 14 residues in the CDR3. Germline trimming cut 8 bases from V and 5 bases from J; bases unmatched to any gene: 11. In DNA, the CDR3 is TGTGCCAGCCGTGTTGACAGGGACCTATATGGCTACACCTTC. Encoded protein: CASRVDRDLYGYTF.